These 25 T cell receptor beta chains share one sample of origin, sequenced in a study of blood T cell repertoires in COVID-19. The method was immunoSEQ multiplex PCR; TCRdb's version includes in-frame clones alone and lacks a portion of them. The table lists 110,000 to 150,000 clones, more than 80% of them singletons. Sequences were obtained from peripheral blood. These receptors were collected from a human donor in a cohort sampled during active COVID-19.

The chain links TRBV19 to TRBJ2-2; 8 bases are a match to TRBD2. Trimming cost V 2 bases and J 4 bases; bases outside gene matches: 9. CDR3 length equals 17 residues. The germline gives CDR1 LNHDA, CDR2 SQIVND (reference sequence). CDR3 loop: CASSITWRGAGTGELFF. Written as DNA, the CDR3 is TGTGCCAGTAGTATAACTTGGCGGGGGGCGGGCACCGGGGAGCTGTTTTTT.

The CDR3 DNA is TGTGCCAGTAGCGGGACTAGCGGGGGAGCTAGCACAGATACGCAGTATTTT. Amino acid sequence: CASSGTSGGASTDTQYF. This chain joins TRBV19 and TRBJ2-3; 14 bases fit TRBD2. In germline, CDR1 is LNHDA, CDR2 SQIVND (reference sequence). Trimming cost V 6 bases and J 0 bases; bases outside gene matches: 5. This CDR3 spans 17 amino acids.

In this sample, this clone turned up once. CDR3 loop: CASQKSGTGNQPQHF. The DNA of the CDR3 is TGCGCCAGCCAGAAATCCGGGACAGGCAATCAGCCCCAGCATTTT. The chain carries TRBV4-1 and TRBJ1-5; 7 bases are a match to TRBD1. J lost 2 bases, V lost 8 bases, and 9 bases had no gene match. This CDR3 spans 15 amino acids. Germline V gene lookup returns CDR1 MGHRA and CDR2 YSYEKL.

This sequence joins TRBV9 and TRBJ2-1; D is perhaps TRBD1 (6 bases). Germline V gives CDR1 SGDLS, CDR2 YYNGEE. The V gene lost 0 bases and the J gene lost 4 bases, with 11 bases spanning the gap. The CDR3 is 15 residues long. The CDR3 bases are TGTGCCAGCAGCGTAGAGATTACAGGGTACAATGAGCAGTTCTTC. Encoded protein: CASSVEITGYNEQFF.

This clone appeared once. The J gene is TRBJ2-1, the V gene TRBV20-1, with TRBD2 as a possible D gene (5 bases). Germline V gene sequence: CDR1 DFQATT, CDR2 SNEGSKA (reference sequence). This CDR3 has 13 residues. Trimming left V 6 bases short and J 10 bases short, with 19 bases between. Here the CDR3 DNA reads TGCAGTGCCAGTACGGACTCGGCCCTAGAGCAGTTCTTC. Its protein product is CSASTDSALEQFF.

The rearrangement links TRBV3-1 (or the pseudogene TRBV3-2) to TRBJ2-2; 9 bases are shared with TRBD1. Germline V gene lookup returns CDR1 LGHDT and CDR2 YNNKEL (reference sequence). The V gene end was trimmed by 8 bases and the J gene end by 4 bases; junction bases not matched to a gene: 5. This CDR3 has 14 residues. The CDR3 protein is CASSQGAITGELFF. The CDR3 coding sequence is TGTGCCAGCTCACAGGGGGCGATCACCGGGGAGCTGTTTTTT.

The V call is TRBV10-2, the J call TRBJ2-7; 7 nucleotides agree with TRBD2. This CDR3 region has 13 residues. Trimming cost V 0 bases and J 6 bases; bases outside gene matches: 2. Germline V lookup: CDR1 WSHSY, CDR2 SAAADI. CDR3 nucleotide sequence: TGCGCCAGCAGTGAGTCGTGGGGGGGCGAGCAGTACTTC. Residues: CASSESWGGEQYF.

This clone was picked up one time. This chain connects TRBV30 to TRBJ1-2; the D gene is possibly TRBD1 (5 bases). Trimming cost V 2 bases and J 4 bases, with 8 bases left between them. CDR1 is GTSNPN and CDR2 is SVGIG in the germline V gene (reference sequence). This CDR3 has 12 amino acids. This chain's CDR3 is CAWSRTSYGYTF. CDR3 DNA sequence: TGTGCCTGGAGTCGGACATCCTATGGCTACACCTTC.

The chain carries TRBV7-2 and TRBJ2-1; a weak D match, TRBD2 (5 bases). The ends were cut back, 7 bases at V and 0 bases at J, with 10 bases in the middle. The germline gives CDR1 SGHTA, CDR2 FQGNSA. The CDR3 consists of 14 residues. Here the CDR3 DNA reads TGTGCCAGCACTCAGACTACCTCCTACAATGAGCAGTTCTTC. It yields the protein CASTQTTSYNEQFF.

The chain has TRBV28 and TRBJ2-2; 7 bases line up with TRBD1. The CDR3 has 15 amino acids. The junction had 8 bases not matched to a gene; V was cut back by 3 bases and J by 7 bases. Germline CDR1 MDHEN, CDR2 SYDVKM. CDR3 sequence reads: CASSFLGGRNGELFF. The CDR3 coding sequence is TGTGCCAGCAGTTTCTTAGGGGGCCGTAACGGGGAGCTGTTTTTT.

The rearrangement links TRBV2 to TRBJ1-1; D might be TRBD1 (6 bases). CDR3 length equals 16 residues. Per germline, CDR1 SNHLY and CDR2 FYNNEI. The V end was cut by 3 bases, the J end by 6 bases, with 20 bases between. The CDR3 region has the DNA TGTGCCAGCAGTGATGGGGGCGCGGGCAGACGGTCTGAAGCTTTCTTT. Amino acids: CASSDGGAGRRSEAFF.

The chain links TRBV5-4 to TRBJ2-3, with 11 bases identical to TRBD1. This CDR3 spans 16 amino acids. CDR1 and CDR2 from the germline V gene are SGHNT and YYREEE (reference sequence). V gave up 4 bases and J gave up 3 bases; unmatched junction bases: 7. CDR3 amino acids: CASSQGGQGATDTQYF. Written as DNA, the CDR3 is TGTGCCAGCAGCCAGGGAGGACAGGGGGCGACAGATACGCAGTATTTT.

The chain recombines TRBV7-9 with TRBJ2-1, with D possibly being TRBD1 (6 bases). The germline V and J ends were trimmed by 5 bases and 2 bases, with 16 bases remaining between them. CDR3 length: 16 amino acids. Germline loops: CDR1 SEHNR, CDR2 FQNEAQ (reference sequence). The CDR3 coding sequence is TGTGCCAGCAGCGTCCAGGGGCCCCTTACCTACAATGAGCAGTTCTTC. This gives the protein CASSVQGPLTYNEQFF.

The genes are TRBV28 and TRBJ2-7; the match to TRBD1 covers 8 bases. V trimming: 5 bases; J trimming: 2 bases; junction bases outside the gene matches: 8. CDR3 size: 15 residues. Per germline, CDR1 MDHEN and CDR2 SYDVKM. The CDR3 DNA follows: TGTGCCAGCAGTCTCAGGGGGCCCCCCCCCTACGAGCAGTACTTC. Its protein product is CASSLRGPPPYEQYF.

Turning to this clone: The same CDR3 can be traced to other DNA sequences in this sample. This chain connects TRBV18 to TRBJ1-4, with TRBD1 matching over 7 bases. The CDR3 loop spans 15 amino acids. Trimming at V came to 6 bases and at J to 3 bases, leaving 7 bases not matched to a gene. Germline CDR1 is KGHSH and CDR2 is LQKENI. CDR3 amino acids: CASSPPTGSNEKLFF. The CDR3 nucleotides are TGTGCCAGCTCTCCCCCGACAGGGTCTAATGAAAAACTGTTTTTT.

The rearrangement uses TRBV5-4 and TRBJ2-7; 9 bases fit TRBD2. V trimming: 3 bases; J trimming: 2 bases; junction bases outside the gene matches: 12. Germline V gene lookup returns CDR1 SGHNT and CDR2 YYREEE (reference sequence). The CDR3 has 17 amino acids. The CDR3 here is CASSSKVGGGAPYEQYF. The CDR3 region has the DNA TGTGCCAGCAGCTCGAAGGTGGGCGGGGGGGCTCCCTACGAGCAGTACTTC.

This clone was observed a few times. V usage is TRBV7-3 and J usage is TRBJ2-7; a possible D gene is TRBD2 (5 bases). CDR1 is SGHTA, CDR2 FQGTGA, per germline. Trimming removed 1 base from V and 6 bases from J, with 10 bases in between. There are 13 residues in the CDR3. The DNA of the CDR3 is TGTGCCAGCAGCTTAAGAGGAGGTTTCGAGCAGTACTTC. Translated: CASSLRGGFEQYF.

The chain couples TRBV5-1 to TRBJ2-1; D is perhaps TRBD2 (5 bases). The CDR3 covers 18 residues. V shed 4 bases and J shed 5 bases, with 25 bases lying between them. Per germline, CDR1 SGHRS and CDR2 YFSETQ. For the CDR3, the DNA is TGCGCCAGCAGCCCCCGACCCTCAAGAGGACTTAAAGACAATGAGCAGTTCTTC. It yields the protein CASSPRPSRGLKDNEQFF.

The V call is TRBV5-6, the J call TRBJ1-1, with D unclear. CDR3 size: 14 residues. The ends were cut back, 8 bases at V and 4 bases at J, with 18 bases in the middle. From germline, CDR1 is SGHDT and CDR2 YYEEEE. The CDR3 DNA follows: TGTGCCAGTCGGCGTGAGGGCAGACGCACTGAAGCTTTCTTT. It specifies CASRREGRRTEAFF.

This clone showed up just once. This rearrangement joins TRBV7-2 to TRBJ2-3; 11 bases match TRBD2. The J segment lost 6 bases and the V segment lost 8 bases, leaving 10 bases of the junction unmatched. Germline CDR1 and CDR2: SGHTA and FQGNSA. The CDR3 covers 15 residues. The CDR3: CASSTSGGDSDTQYF. DNA of the CDR3: TGTGCCAGCTCCACTAGCGGGGGAGATTCGGATACGCAGTATTTT.

This chain joins TRBV5-1 and TRBJ2-2; no firm D call. V was clipped by 0 bases and J by 6 bases, with 9 bases between them. The CDR3 is 14 amino acids. Germline loops: CDR1 SGHRS, CDR2 YFSETQ. In DNA form, the CDR3 reads TGCGCCAGCAGCTTGGCCGCGAGTTCCGGGGAGCTGTTTTTT. It is translated as CASSLAASSGELFF.

The chain joins TRBV3-1 (or the pseudogene TRBV3-2) to TRBJ2-3; 9 bases align to TRBD2. This CDR3 spans 18 amino acids. The J segment lost 2 bases and the V segment lost 4 bases, leaving 13 bases of the junction unmatched. CDR1 and CDR2 from the germline V gene are LGHDT and YNNKEL (reference sequence). The CDR3 here is CASSLKRGVAGHTDTQYF. The CDR3 DNA follows: TGTGCCAGCAGCCTTAAGCGGGGGGTAGCGGGGCACACAGATACGCAGTATTTT.

This clone showed up just a few times. The V gene is TRBV30, the J gene TRBJ1-1; 7 bases align to TRBD1. CDR3 length: 13 amino acids. J gave up 5 bases and V 2 bases, and 5 bases lay outside the gene matches. CDR1 is GTSNPN, CDR2 SVGIG, per germline (reference sequence). The CDR3: CAWSQGGGTEAFF. The CDR3 nucleotides read TGTGCCTGGAGTCAGGGGGGTGGAACTGAAGCTTTCTTT.

The chain joins TRBV7-2 to TRBJ2-5; tentatively, D is TRBD2 (5 bases). V was cut by 0 bases and J by 0 bases, with 11 bases left in between. The CDR3 sequence is 16 residues long. In germline, CDR1 is SGHTA, CDR2 FQGNSA. CDR3 sequence: CASSLAPRGNQETQYF. The CDR3, as DNA: TGTGCCAGCAGCTTAGCCCCCAGAGGGAACCAAGAGACCCAGTACTTC.

The chain uses TRBV7-5 and TRBJ2-3; the table's D call of TRBD2 was not tested on the DNA. TRBV7-5 is shown as a pseudogene. This CDR3 region has 16 residues. CDR3 amino acids: CARSLRSGGRVDTQYF. DNA of the CDR3: TGTGCCAGAAGCTTAAGAAGCGGGGGTCGAGTAGATACGCAGTATTTT.